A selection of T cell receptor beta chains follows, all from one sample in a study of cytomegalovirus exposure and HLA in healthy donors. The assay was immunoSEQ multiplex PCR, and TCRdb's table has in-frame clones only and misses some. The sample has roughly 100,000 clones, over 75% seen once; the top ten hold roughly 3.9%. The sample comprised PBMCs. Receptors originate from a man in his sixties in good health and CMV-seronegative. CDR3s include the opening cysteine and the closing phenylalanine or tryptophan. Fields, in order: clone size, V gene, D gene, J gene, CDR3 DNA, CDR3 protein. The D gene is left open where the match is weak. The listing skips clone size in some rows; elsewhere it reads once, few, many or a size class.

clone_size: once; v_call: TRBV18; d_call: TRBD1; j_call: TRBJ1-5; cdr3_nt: TGTGCCAGCTCACAGGGACAGACTCAGCCCCAGCATTTT; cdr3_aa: CASSQGQTQPQHF
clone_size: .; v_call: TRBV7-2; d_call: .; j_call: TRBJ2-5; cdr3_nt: TGTGCCAGCAGCTCGGCGGTGGAGACCCAGTACTTC; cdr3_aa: CASSSAVETQYF
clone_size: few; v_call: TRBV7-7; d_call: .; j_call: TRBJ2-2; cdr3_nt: TGTGCCAGCAGCCCCCGTGCTACAGGCGTGACCGGGGAGCTGTTTTTT; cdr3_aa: CASSPRATGVTGELFF
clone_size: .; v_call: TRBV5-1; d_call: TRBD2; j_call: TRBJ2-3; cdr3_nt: TGCGCCAGCAGCGAAAGCGGGGGGGTGGCAGATACGCAGTATTTT; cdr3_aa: CASSESGGVADTQYF
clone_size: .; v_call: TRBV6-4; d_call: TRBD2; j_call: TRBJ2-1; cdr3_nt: TGTGCCAGCAGTGACTCAGCGGGGGGGTACAATGAGCAGTTCTTC; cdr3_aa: CASSDSAGGYNEQFF
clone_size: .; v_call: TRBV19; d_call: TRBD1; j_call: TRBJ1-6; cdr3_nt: TGTGCCAGTAGTATTAACAGGGGGCGTCCCGGTTCACCCCTCCACTTT; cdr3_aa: CASSINRGRPGSPLHF
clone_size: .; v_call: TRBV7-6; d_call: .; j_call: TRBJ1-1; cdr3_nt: TGTGCCAGCACCTCCGGGGGGAATCTGAACACTGAAGCTTTCTTT; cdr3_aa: CASTSGGNLNTEAFF
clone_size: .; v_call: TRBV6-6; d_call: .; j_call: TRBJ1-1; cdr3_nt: TGTGCCAGCAGTTTCCCTGGACAGAGCCGCACTGAAGCTTTCTTT; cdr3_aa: CASSFPGQSRTEAFF
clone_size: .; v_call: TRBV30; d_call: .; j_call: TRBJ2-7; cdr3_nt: TGTGCCATACTTGCCGGGACAACCGTCTCCTACGAGCAGTACTTC; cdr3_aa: CAILAGTTVSYEQYF
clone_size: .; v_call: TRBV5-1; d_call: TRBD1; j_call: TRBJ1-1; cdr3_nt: TGCGCCAGCAGCTCCAGGACAGGGGGCGGCATCGGCACTGAAGCTTTCTTT; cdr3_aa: CASSSRTGGGIGTEAFF
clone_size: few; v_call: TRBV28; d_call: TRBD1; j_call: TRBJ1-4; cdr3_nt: TGTGCCAGCAGGCCCACGACAGGGTTGAGAGAAAAACTGTTTTTT; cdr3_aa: CASRPTTGLREKLFF
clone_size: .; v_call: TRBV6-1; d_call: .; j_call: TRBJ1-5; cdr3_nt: TGTGCCAGCAGCAATTATCAGCCCCAGCATTTT; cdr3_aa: CASSNYQPQHF
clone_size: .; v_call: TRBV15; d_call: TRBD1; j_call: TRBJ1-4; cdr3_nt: TGTGCCACCAGACCAGACAGGGCGGGTAATGAAAAACTGTTTTTT; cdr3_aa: CATRPDRAGNEKLFF
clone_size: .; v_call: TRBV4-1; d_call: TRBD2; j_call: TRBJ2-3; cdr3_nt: TGCGCCAGCAGCCTTGAAGGACTAGCTCACACAGATACGCAGTATTTT; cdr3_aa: CASSLEGLAHTDTQYF
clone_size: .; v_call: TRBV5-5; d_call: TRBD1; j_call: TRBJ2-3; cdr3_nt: TGTGCCAGCAGGATAGGGGGCGGTGGCACAGATACGCAGTATTTT; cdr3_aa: CASRIGGGGTDTQYF
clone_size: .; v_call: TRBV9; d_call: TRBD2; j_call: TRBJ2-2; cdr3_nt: TGTGCCAGCAGCGAAACTAGCGGGGGTCGGGGGGAGCTGTTTTTT; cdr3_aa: CASSETSGGRGELFF
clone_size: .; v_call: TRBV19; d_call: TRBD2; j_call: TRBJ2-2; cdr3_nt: TGTGCCAGTAGTCCCAGGACTAGCGGGGGTGGGGAGCTGTTTTTT; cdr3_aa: CASSPRTSGGGELFF
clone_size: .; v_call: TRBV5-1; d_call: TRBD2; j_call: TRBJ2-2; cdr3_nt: TGCGCCAGCACAAGCGGGGCGAACACCGGGGAGCTGTTTTTT; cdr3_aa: CASTSGANTGELFF
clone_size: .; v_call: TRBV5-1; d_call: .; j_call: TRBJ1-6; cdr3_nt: TGCGCCAGCAGCTCCGGGGGGGTATTGTCCTATAATTCACCCCTCCACTTT; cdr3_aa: CASSSGGVLSYNSPLHF
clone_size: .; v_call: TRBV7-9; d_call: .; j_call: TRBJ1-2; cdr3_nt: TGTGTCCTTCAGTTGATGCTCTATGGCTACACCTTC; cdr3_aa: CVLQLMLYGYTF
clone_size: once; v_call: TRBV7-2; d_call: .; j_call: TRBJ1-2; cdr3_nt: TGTGCCAGCAGCTTGGGAGGAGGGCTAAGCTATGGCTACACCTTC; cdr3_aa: CASSLGGGLSYGYTF
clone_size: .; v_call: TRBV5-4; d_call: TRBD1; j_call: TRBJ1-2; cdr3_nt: TGTGCCAGCAGCTTGGACAGGGGCTATGGCTACACCTTC; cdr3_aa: CASSLDRGYGYTF
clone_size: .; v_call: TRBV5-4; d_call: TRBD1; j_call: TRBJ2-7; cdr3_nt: TGTGCCAGCAGCTCCCCGGGACAGGGCTACGAGCAGTACTTC; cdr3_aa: CASSSPGQGYEQYF
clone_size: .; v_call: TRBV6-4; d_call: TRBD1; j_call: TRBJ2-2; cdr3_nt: TGTGCCAGCAGTGACGGGCAGGGGGACACCGGGGAGCTGTTTTTT; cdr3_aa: CASSDGQGDTGELFF
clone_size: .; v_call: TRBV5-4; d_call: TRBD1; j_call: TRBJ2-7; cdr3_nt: TGTGCCAGCAGCTTACCGGACAGGTTGGAACAGTACTTC; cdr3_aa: CASSLPDRLEQYF
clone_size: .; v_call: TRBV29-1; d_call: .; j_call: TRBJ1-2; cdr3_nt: TGCAGCGTCCAAGGGGGGGGGCGGAACTATGGCTACACCTTC; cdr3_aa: CSVQGGGRNYGYTF
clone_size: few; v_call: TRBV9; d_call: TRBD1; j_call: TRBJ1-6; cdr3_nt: TGTGCCAGCAGAAGAACAGGGGGCGATTCACCCCTCCACTTT; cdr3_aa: CASRRTGGDSPLHF
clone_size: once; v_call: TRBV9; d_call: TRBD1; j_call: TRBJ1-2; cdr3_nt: TGTGCCAGCAGCGTCGCAGGGGGGCATGGCTACACCTTC; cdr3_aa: CASSVAGGHGYTF
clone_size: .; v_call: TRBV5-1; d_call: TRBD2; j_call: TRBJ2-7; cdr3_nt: TGCGCCAGCAGCCTTCAGACTAGCGGGGGAGTCTCCTACGAGCAGTACTTC; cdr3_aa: CASSLQTSGGVSYEQYF
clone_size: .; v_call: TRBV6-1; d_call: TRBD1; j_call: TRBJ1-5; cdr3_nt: TGTGCCAGCAGTGCGGACAGGGAGGCCTTCAATCAGCCCCAGCATTTT; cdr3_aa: CASSADREAFNQPQHF
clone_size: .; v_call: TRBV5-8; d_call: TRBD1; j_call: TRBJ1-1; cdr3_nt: TGTGCCAGCAGCAACAGGGGGCAGCGCACTGAAGCTTTCTTT; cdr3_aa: CASSNRGQRTEAFF
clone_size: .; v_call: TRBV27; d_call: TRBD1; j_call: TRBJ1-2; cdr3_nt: TGTGCCAGCAGCCTAGAAAAGGGGGCAAGCTACACCTTC; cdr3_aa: CASSLEKGASYTF
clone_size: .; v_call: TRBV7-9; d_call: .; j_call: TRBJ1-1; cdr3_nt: TGTGCCAGCAGCTCCGGTACGGACACTGAAGCTTTCTTT; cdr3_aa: CASSSGTDTEAFF
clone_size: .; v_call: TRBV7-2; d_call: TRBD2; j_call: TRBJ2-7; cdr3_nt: TGTGCCAGCAGCCAGCGGGGCTACCCCTACGAGCAGTACTTC; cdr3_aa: CASSQRGYPYEQYF